This note documents a single TCR beta chain sequence. Its antigen is still unknown. The germline V gene encodes CDR1 MGHRA and CDR2 YSYEKL. The CDR3 covers 16 residues. V trimming: 3 bases; J trimming: 8 bases; junction bases outside the gene matches: 14. The sample belongs to a study of cytomegalovirus exposure and HLA in healthy donors. Study outcomes and limitations: In vitro data verified a few CMV-associated chains as specific for CMV antigens. Analysis was carried out at a later point, and it linked a missense DCLRE1C variant to TCR beta V- and J-gene trimming.

The PCR was carried out with 60 Vbeta primers and 13 Jbeta primers. TCRdb's table, derived via immunoSEQ multiplex PCR, lists solely in-frame clones and lacks some. Among 95,000 to 150,000 clones listed, around three quarters were seen once. The sequenced sample was PBMCs. The receptor was isolated from a woman in her 30s in good health and CMV-seropositive. The chain has TRBV4-1 and TRBJ1-2; 8 nucleotides line up with TRBD1. The CDR3: CASSHRPTGGDGGYTF. The CDR3 DNA is TGCGCCAGCAGCCACCGACCAACAGGGGGGGACGGGGGCTACACCTTC.